A single sample gave rise to the 28 T cell receptor beta chains below, sequenced in a study of identical twins. Each CDR3 protein is one row after TCRdb ran MiXCR on the 5' RACE reads. The sample holds approximately 150,000 distinct CDR3 sequences; roughly 3.3% are singletons and the top ten take approximately 7.6%. Input material: memory T cells sorted from blood. These receptors came from a man between 18 and 29 years old in good health.

This clonotype has ten or more counts. The rearrangement uses TRBV5-1 and TRBJ2-1; 8 nucleotides match TRBD2. The CDR3 sequence is 16 residues long. CDR1 is SGHRS, CDR2 YFSETQ, per germline. V gave up 4 bases and J gave up 7 bases; unmatched junction bases: 13. CDR3 DNA: TGCGCCAGCAGCCCGTACATCGGGAGGGCCCAAAATGAGCAGTTCTTC. It specifies CASSPYIGRAQNEQFF.

Note on this clonotype: This may come from a read error, since a much larger clone is one base off. The chain is built from TRBV24-1 and TRBJ2-1; the D gene is possibly TRBD2 (6 bases). With 0 bases removed from V and 5 bases from J, the gap between germline ends came to 10 bases. CDR1 is KGHDR, CDR2 SFDVKD, per germline. The CDR3 loop spans 15 amino acids. The CDR3 DNA follows: TGTGCCACCAGTGATTTGGTGGGAGGAAACAATGAGCAGTTCTTC. This sequence encodes CATSDLVGGNNEQFF.

The CDR3 coding sequence is TGTGCCAGCAGCCCCGGGAGGGAAAAACTGTTTTTT. This encodes CASSPGREKLFF. This rearrangement joins TRBV7-8 to TRBJ1-4; D gene uncertain. This CDR3 contains 12 residues. Germline V gene lookup returns CDR1 SGHVS and CDR2 FQNEAQ. Trimming took off 5 bases at V and 8 bases at J, with 9 bases between the two ends.

This clonotype appeared many times. The chain is built from TRBV6-2 or TRBV6-3 and TRBJ2-5; D may be TRBD1 (6 bases). CDR1 is MNHEY and CDR2 is SVGEGT in the germline V gene. The CDR3 has 12 residues. V was shortened by 8 bases and J by 0 bases, with 7 bases between the two germline ends. The CDR3: CASGQNQETQYF. CDR3 DNA: TGTGCCAGCGGACAGAACCAAGAGACCCAGTACTTC.

This clonotype was detected ten times or more. The chain links TRBV12-3 or TRBV12-4 to TRBJ1-5; 8 bases are shared with TRBD1. V was clipped by 7 bases and J by 3 bases; unmatched bases: 5. CDR3 length: 14 amino acids. The CDR3: CASNEDRVNQPQHF. The CDR3 nucleotides read TGTGCCAGCAACGAGGACAGGGTCAATCAGCCCCAGCATTTT.

This clonotype showed up many times. The CDR3, as DNA: TGTGCCACCAGCAAACAACCCCCCCGTGGTGAGCAGTTCTTC. This codes for CATSKQPPRGEQFF. The V and J genes are TRBV15 and TRBJ2-1, with D unclear. The CDR3 is 14 amino acids. Germline CDR1 reads LNHNV; CDR2 reads YYDKDF (reference sequence). Trimming shortened V by 4 bases and J by 9 bases, and 16 bases separated the two germline ends.

In its sample, this clonotype was seen many times. This chain links TRBV7-3 with TRBJ2-3; D is possibly TRBD1 (8 bases). CDR1 and CDR2 from the germline V gene are SGHTA and FQGTGA. Trimming left V 5 bases short and J 0 bases short, with 24 bases between. There are 19 residues in the CDR3. The chain's CDR3 is CASSQTAGGGQASTDTQYF. CDR3 DNA: TGTGCCAGCAGCCAAACGGCTGGGGGGGGACAGGCTAGCACAGATACGCAGTATTTT.

The sample holds many counts of this clonotype. The gene calls are TRBV6-5 and TRBJ1-1; D not certain. Germline CDR1 MNHEY, CDR2 SVGAGI. CDR3 size: 15 residues. V was clipped by 0 bases and J by 6 bases, with 14 bases between them. The CDR3 coding sequence is TGTGCCAGCAGTTACTCCCGGAACAGCCTATCTGAAGCTTTCTTT. Residues: CASSYSRNSLSEAFF.

Many counts were recorded for this clonotype. The gene calls are TRBV20-1 and TRBJ1-5, with D perhaps matching TRBD1 (5 bases). The CDR3 extends over 11 amino acids. Germline values: CDR1 DFQATT, CDR2 SNEGSKA (reference sequence). V lost 0 bases to trimming and J lost 15 bases, with 12 bases between them. The CDR3 protein is CSARDEGRSHF. CDR3 sequence (DNA): TGCAGTGCTAGAGATGAGGGGAGATCGCATTTT.

There are many counts of this clonotype. V and J are TRBV6-4 and TRBJ2-2; D might be TRBD2 (5 bases). The germline V and J ends were trimmed by 3 bases and 4 bases, with 6 bases remaining between them. The CDR3 contains 13 residues. CDR1 and CDR2 (germline): MRHNA, SNTAGT. CDR3 in DNA: TGTGCCAGCAGTGAAAGCGGCACCGGGGAGCTGTTTTTT. It is translated as CASSESGTGELFF.

At least ten counts were recorded for this clonotype. The chain couples TRBV20-1 to TRBJ1-3; D unresolved. The germline V gene has CDR1 DFQATT and CDR2 SNEGSKA (reference sequence). V lost 5 bases and J lost 4, with 9 bases in between. CDR3 size: 12 residues. CDR3 sequence (DNA): TGCAGTGCTTCGAAGTACGGAAACACCATATATTTT. Its translation: CSASKYGNTIYF.

The chain is built from TRBV7-6 and TRBJ2-2; weak D call: TRBD2 (6 bases). This CDR3 has 16 amino acids. Per the germline V gene, CDR1 is SGHVS and CDR2 is FNYEAQ. Trimming took off 1 base at V and 7 bases at J, with 16 bases between the two ends. CDR3 DNA: TGTGCCAGCAGCTTAGGAGTGACGCCGGAGGGCGGGGAGCTGTTTTTT. Its protein is CASSLGVTPEGGELFF.

This clonotype was seen many times. The chain has TRBV6-5 and TRBJ2-5, with D perhaps TRBD1 (5 bases). The germline gives CDR1 MNHEY, CDR2 SVGAGI. The CDR3 totals 14 residues. Trimming took off 0 bases at V and 5 bases at J, with 10 bases between the two ends. As DNA, the CDR3 is TGTGCCAGCAGTTACTCAGGGGTACGGGAGACCCAGTACTTC. This encodes CASSYSGVRETQYF.

This clonotype was counted many times. The chain is built from TRBV3-1 and TRBJ2-2, with 8 bases that match TRBD2. Germline assignment: CDR1 LGHDT and CDR2 YNNKEL (reference sequence). V was clipped by 2 bases and J by 4 bases; unmatched bases: 0. The CDR3 totals 14 residues. CDR3 nucleotides: TGTGCCAGCAGCCAAAGCGGGAGCACCGGGGAGCTGTTTTTT. As protein: CASSQSGSTGELFF.

The V and J genes are TRBV6-1 and TRBJ2-3; 9 nucleotides match TRBD2. Unmatched junction bases numbered 2, after V lost 2 bases and J lost 2 bases. Germline CDR1 is MNHNS and CDR2 is SASEGT. The CDR3 length is 15 residues. The CDR3 DNA reads as TGTGCCAGCAGTGAAAGACTAGCGGCCACAGATACGCAGTATTTT. It yields the protein CASSERLAATDTQYF.

This clonotype was counted many times. The chain combines TRBV9 with TRBJ2-3; no clear D. The V gene's germline CDR1 is SGDLS and CDR2 YYNGEE. Trimming left V 0 bases short and J 2 bases short, with 4 bases between. This CDR3 region has 13 residues. CDR3 DNA: TGTGCCAGCAGCGTAGCTTACACAGATACGCAGTATTTT. Translating gives CASSVAYTDTQYF.

Ten or more counts support this clonotype. The chain links TRBV2 to TRBJ1-1; 9 bases are shared with TRBD1. The junction had 5 bases not matched to a gene; V was cut back by 4 bases and J by 5 bases. This CDR3 comprises 14 residues. From germline, CDR1 is SNHLY and CDR2 FYNNEI. The CDR3 DNA sequence: TGTGCCAGCAGTGGGGACAGGGTGGGGACTGAAGCTTTCTTT. Encoded protein: CASSGDRVGTEAFF.

In this sample, this clonotype turned up many times. The genes are TRBV10-3 and TRBJ2-3, with no clear D. Germline-derived CDR1 and CDR2 are ENHRY and SYGVKD. This CDR3 has 12 amino acids. Trimming took 4 bases from V and 3 from J, leaving 5 bases between them. As DNA, the CDR3 is TGTGCCATCAGTGTGGGGACAGATACGCAGTATTTT. This translates into CAISVGTDTQYF.

The sample holds many counts of this clonotype. The chain links TRBV7-9 to TRBJ1-1; the D gene is possibly TRBD1 (5 bases). CDR1 SEHNR and CDR2 FQNEAQ come from the germline V gene (reference sequence). The V end lost 2 bases, the J end lost 6 bases, and 13 bases lay between the germline ends. This CDR3 comprises 14 residues. This CDR3 is CASSLSKTRAEAFF. CDR3 DNA sequence: TGTGCCAGCAGCTTAAGCAAGACCAGGGCTGAAGCTTTCTTT.

This clonotype has ten or more counts. The chain recombines TRBV20-1 with TRBJ2-1; TRBD1 aligns across 11 bases. With V trimmed by 3 bases and J by 6 bases, 7 bases remained unmatched. Per germline, CDR1 DFQATT and CDR2 SNEGSKA (reference sequence). The CDR3 is made up of 15 amino acids. The CDR3 nucleotides read TGCAGTGCTAGGGATCGGGACAGGGGGACCAATGAGCAGTTCTTC. It is translated as CSARDRDRGTNEQFF.

Ten or more counts support this clonotype. This chain uses TRBV5-5 with TRBJ2-1; 11 nucleotides agree with TRBD2. This CDR3 has 15 amino acids. Germline CDR1 is SGHKS and CDR2 is YYEKEE (reference sequence). The J segment lost 8 bases and the V segment lost 4 bases, leaving 8 bases of the junction unmatched. The DNA for the CDR3 is TGTGCCAGCAGCGCAATGACTAGCGGGGACCATGAGCAGTTCTTC. Translating gives CASSAMTSGDHEQFF.

This clonotype appeared many times. V usage is TRBV10-3 and J usage is TRBJ2-5; D unresolved. Germline loops: CDR1 ENHRY, CDR2 SYGVKD. Trimming took 7 bases from V and 5 from J, leaving 14 bases between them. CDR3 length: 13 amino acids. The CDR3 reads CAITEPGLETQYF. CDR3 DNA sequence: TGTGCCATCACCGAGCCCGGGTTGGAGACCCAGTACTTC.

This clonotype was detected many times. The chain combines TRBV18 with TRBJ2-5; unclear D gene. The CDR3 is made up of 13 amino acids. Trimming removed 2 bases from V and 2 bases from J, with 6 bases in between. CDR1 and CDR2 from the germline V gene are KGHSH and LQKENI. The CDR3 sequence: CASSPGAQETQYF. The CDR3 DNA follows: TGTGCCAGCTCACCAGGAGCTCAAGAGACCCAGTACTTC. Using reference TRBV18 and TRBJ2-5 for the parts outside the CDR3, the full variable domain is NAGVMQNPRHLVRRRGQEARLRCSPMKGHSHVYWYRQLPEEGLKFMVYLQKENIIDESGMPKERFSAEFPKEGPSILRIQQVVRGDSAAYFCASSPGAQETQYFGPGTRLLVL.

This clonotype was seen many times. The chain links TRBV4-1 to TRBJ2-1; no definite D call. Germline V CDR1 and CDR2: MGHRA, YSYEKL. The CDR3 is made up of 14 amino acids. The ends were cut back, 1 base at V and 9 bases at J, with 13 bases in the middle. The CDR3 coding sequence is TGCGCCAGCAGCCAAGCACGAGTAAGTAGTGAGCAGTTCTTC. This sequence encodes CASSQARVSSEQFF.

This clonotype was seen many times. This chain connects TRBV3-1 to TRBJ1-3, with D uncertain. This CDR3 comprises 15 residues. The V end was cut by 4 bases, the J end by 0 bases, with 10 bases between. Germline V lookup: CDR1 LGHDT, CDR2 YNNKEL (reference sequence). CDR3 coding DNA: TGTGCCAGCAGCCGCCCATCCGACTCTGGAAACACCATATATTTT. Its translation: CASSRPSDSGNTIYF.

This clonotype has ten or more counts. The chain is built from TRBV4-3 and TRBJ2-3; TRBD2 agrees at 7 bases. Germline V gene lookup returns CDR1 LGHNA and CDR2 YSLEER. Losses at the gene ends were 0 bases for V and 4 bases for J; bases not matched to a gene: 7. This CDR3 has 16 residues. In DNA form, the CDR3 reads TGCGCCAGCAGCCAAGATCTCGGCCGGGGGGCAGATACGCAGTATTTT. Protein sequence: CASSQDLGRGADTQYF.

This clonotype was seen at least ten times. The chain carries TRBV11-1 and TRBJ2-3; D uncertain. V dropped 3 bases and J dropped 6 bases, with 10 bases sitting between them. The germline gives CDR1 SGHAT, CDR2 FQDESV (reference sequence). The CDR3 covers 13 residues. CDR3 nucleotide sequence: TGTGCCAGCAGCTTGTCCTCCTACGATACGCAGTATTTT. As protein: CASSLSSYDTQYF.

This clonotype has a handful of counts. The J gene is TRBJ2-1, the V gene TRBV14; possibly TRBD2 for D (6 bases). Germline loops: CDR1 SGHDN, CDR2 FVKESK. Trimming left V 1 base short and J 6 bases short, with 10 bases between. The CDR3 spans 14 residues. For the CDR3, the DNA is TGTGCCAGCAGCCAAGTTGGGCGGGGCAATGAGCAGTTCTTC. This codes for CASSQVGRGNEQFF. Combining the CDR3 with reference TRBV14 and TRBJ2-1 gives the whole variable domain EAGVTQFPSHSVIEKGQTVTLRCDPISGHDNLYWYRRVMGKEIKFLLHFVKESKQDESGMPNNRFLAERTGGTYSTLKVQPAELEDSGVYFCASSQVGRGNEQFFGPGTRLTVL.